Here is one T cell receptor (beta chain) with its context. Its antigen is unidentified. The data were obtained in a study of cytomegalovirus exposure and HLA in healthy donors. Study at large: Later analysis reported that the roughly 120 validation repertoires shared the platform of the 500 to 750 first-cohort repertoires.

Trimming took 4 bases from V and 5 from J; bases not matched to a gene: 12. Per the germline V gene, CDR1 is SGHDN and CDR2 is FVKESK. The CDR3 spans 16 residues. Study outcomes and limitations: Later, an analysis found that TCR clusters from the first cohort tended to co-occur in the roughly 130 validation repertoires. CMV antigen specificity of three CMV-associated chains was confirmed in vitro. Many donors shared some public TCRs, even though most TCR sequences were rare.

Method: immunoSEQ multiplex PCR; TCRdb's copy keeps in-frame clones and lacks some. The table records 150,000 to 200,000 clones, around 88% of them present only once. The TCR was taken from a woman aged 18-35 years in good health and CMV-seronegative. The chain is built from TRBV14 and TRBJ1-1, with 8 bases that match TRBD1. Specimen: PBMCs. In nucleotides, the CDR3 is TGTGCCAGCAGCCTTGGGACAGGCGGCCGGAGTACTGAAGCTTTCTTT. Amino acids: CASSLGTGGRSTEAFF.